This T cell receptor (beta chain) comes out of a study of blood T cells in healthy people across ages. Study-wide results and caveats: Roughly linear age-related decline in beta diversity appeared, significant by age roughly 40.

With regard to this clonotype: Its antigen is undetermined.

Trimming took 1 base from V and 0 from J, leaving 18 bases between them. The CDR3 has 18 amino acids. CDR1 is SEHNR, CDR2 FQNEAQ, per germline (reference sequence). Primed by a sample-barcoded 5' primer and a J-beta primer mix, a second PCR proceeded for about 7 to 11 cycles. TCRdb independently ran MiXCR on the 5' RACE reads; one entry per CDR3 protein. The sample gives 550,000 to 750,000 distinct CDR3 sequences, roughly 20% of which show up once; roughly 3.6% is in the top ten. The J gene is TRBJ2-5, the V gene TRBV7-9; D is possibly TRBD1 (5 bases). The receptor's source is a man aged 70 or older in good health. Sequencing used blood. The CDR3 reads CASSLGRRQGPHQETQYF. The DNA of the CDR3 is TGTGCCAGCAGCTTAGGTCGGCGGCAGGGCCCCCACCAAGAGACCCAGTACTTC. Combining the CDR3 with reference TRBV7-9 and TRBJ2-5 gives the whole variable domain DTGVSQNPRHKITKRGQNVTFRCDPISEHNRLYWYRQTLGQGPEFLTYFQNEAQLEKSRLLSDRFSAERPKGSFSTLEIQRTEQGDSAMYLCASSLGRRQGPHQETQYFGPGTRLLVL.